This T cell receptor beta chain was recovered during a study of human T cells and chemical hapten exposure. Overall study context: Alopecia areata, totalis or universalis affected patients who were mostly female. Whole-study results and caveats: Expanded TCR sets contained significantly more large CDR3 similarity clusters than controls.

From the RACE reads, TCRdb called clonotypes with MiXCR, one entry per CDR3 protein. The sample shows more than 100,000 distinct CDR3 sequences, approximately 15% of them seen only once. Notes on this clonotype: As yet, its antigen is unknown.

The time point was: pre-sensitization, week 0. As to treatment: therapeutic diphenylcyclopropenone sensitization with weekly scalp DPC. CDR3 length equals 14 residues. V lost 6 bases, J lost 8 bases, and 12 bases stayed unmatched. Germline lookup yields CDR1 SQVTM and CDR2 ANQGSEA. The rearrangement joins TRBV29-1 to TRBJ1-4; TRBD1 matches 7 bases. The specimen was whole blood, collected in connection with sensitization to the hapten diphenylcyclopropenone (DPC). The source of this sequence is a woman younger than 30 with alopecia areata. Some clones in this sample may be carry-over from other donors' samples. CDR3 region: CSVASTGVREKLFF. CDR3 in DNA: TGCAGCGTCGCCTCCACAGGGGTACGCGAAAAACTGTTTTTT.